This T cell receptor (beta chain) was recovered during a study of cytomegalovirus exposure and HLA in healthy donors. Study in general: The study's early data release held roughly 91 million unique TCRs from HLA-typed donors. Study outcomes and limitations: Reports indicate that TCR beta sequences accurately predicted the HLA-A and HLA-B alleles of most subjects.

Germline V gene data show CDR1 as SQVTM and CDR2 as ANQGSEA. V was pared by 7 bases and J by 7 bases, with 13 bases of the junction left unmatched. This CDR3 is built from 14 residues. Both 60 Vbeta primers and 13 Jbeta primers went into the PCR. Libraries were prepared by immunoSEQ multiplex PCR; TCRdb keeps only in-frame clonotypes and omits some of them. The table has approximately 110,000 clones, about 61% seen once; the top ten hold roughly 8.3%. This clone was detected a few times. Its antigen is as yet unknown. This chain uses TRBV29-1 with TRBJ2-7, with 10 bases that match TRBD1. The sequence derives from a man younger than 35 in good health and CMV-seropositive. Sequenced sample: PBMCs. The CDR3 sequence is CSAEGDRGLGEQYF. CDR3 bases: TGCAGCGCTGAGGGAGACAGGGGGCTTGGAGAGCAGTACTTC.